What follows describes a single TCR beta chain. TCRdb's copy holds only in-frame clones and misses some; the assay was immunoSEQ multiplex PCR. Seen here are around 30,000 clones, approximately 89% observed once, and the top ten hold 5% to 5.5%. The sample comes from a study of T cell changes during pregnancy in multiple sclerosis. With 4 bases removed from V and 4 bases from J, the gap between germline ends came to 17 bases. The germline CDR1 and CDR2 sequences are MDHEN and SYDVKM. The CDR3 sequence is 15 residues long. The V call is TRBV28, the J call TRBJ2-7; maybe TRBD1 (6 bases). This material consisted of CD8+ T cells from peripheral blood mononuclear cells, taken in the first trimester of pregnancy. This receptor was identified in a female donor with multiple sclerosis, enrolled in a pregnancy study. The CDR3 nucleotides are TGTGCCAGCAGTTCAGGGGCAGGTTGGGGATACGAGCAGTACTTC. The encoded protein is CASSSGAGWGYEQYF.